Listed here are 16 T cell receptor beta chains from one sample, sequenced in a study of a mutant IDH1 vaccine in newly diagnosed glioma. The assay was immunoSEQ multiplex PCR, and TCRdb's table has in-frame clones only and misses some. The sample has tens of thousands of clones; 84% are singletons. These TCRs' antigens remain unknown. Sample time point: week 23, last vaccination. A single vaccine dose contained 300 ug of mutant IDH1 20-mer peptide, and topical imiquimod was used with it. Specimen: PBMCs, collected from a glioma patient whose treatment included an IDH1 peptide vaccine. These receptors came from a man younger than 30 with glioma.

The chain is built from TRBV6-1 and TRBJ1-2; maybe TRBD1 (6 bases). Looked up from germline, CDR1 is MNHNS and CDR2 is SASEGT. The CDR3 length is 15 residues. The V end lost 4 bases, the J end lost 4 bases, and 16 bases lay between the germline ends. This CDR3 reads CASSVDSGYSYGYTF. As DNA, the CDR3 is TGTGCCAGCAGTGTGGACAGCGGATATTCCTATGGCTACACCTTC.

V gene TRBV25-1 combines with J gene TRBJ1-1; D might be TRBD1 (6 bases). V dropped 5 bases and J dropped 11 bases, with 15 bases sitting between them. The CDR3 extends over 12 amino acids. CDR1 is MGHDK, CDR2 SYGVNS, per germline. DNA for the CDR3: TGTGCCAGCAGTCCCGGGACATTCGAGGCTTTCTTT. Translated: CASSPGTFEAFF.

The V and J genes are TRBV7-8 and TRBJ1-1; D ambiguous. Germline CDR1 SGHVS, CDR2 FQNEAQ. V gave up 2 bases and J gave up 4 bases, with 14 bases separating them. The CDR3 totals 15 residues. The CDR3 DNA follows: TGTGCCAGCAGCTTAAGCTCATTCTCGCTCACTGAAGCTTTCTTT. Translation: CASSLSSFSLTEAFF.

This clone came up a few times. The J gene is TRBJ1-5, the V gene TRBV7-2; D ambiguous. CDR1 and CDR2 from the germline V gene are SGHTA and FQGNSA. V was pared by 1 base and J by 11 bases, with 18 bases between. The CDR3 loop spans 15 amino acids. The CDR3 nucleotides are TGTGCCAGCAGCTTAGGATCGGGATCTGCCACAGCCCAGCATTTT. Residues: CASSLGSGSATAQHF. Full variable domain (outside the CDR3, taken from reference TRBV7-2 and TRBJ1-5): GAGVSQSPSNKVTEKGKDVELRCDPISGHTALYWYRQSLGQGLEFLIYFQGNSAPDKSGLPSDRFSAERTGGSVSTLTIQRTQQEDSAVYLCASSLGSGSATAQHFGDGTRLSIL.

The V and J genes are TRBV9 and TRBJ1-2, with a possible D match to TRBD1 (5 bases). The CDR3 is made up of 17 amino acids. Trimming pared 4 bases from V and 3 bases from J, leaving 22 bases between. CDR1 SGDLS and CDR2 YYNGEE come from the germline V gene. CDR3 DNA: TGTGCCAGCAGCCCCACCGCTACGACGGGACCTTACTATGGCTACACCTTC. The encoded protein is CASSPTATTGPYYGYTF.

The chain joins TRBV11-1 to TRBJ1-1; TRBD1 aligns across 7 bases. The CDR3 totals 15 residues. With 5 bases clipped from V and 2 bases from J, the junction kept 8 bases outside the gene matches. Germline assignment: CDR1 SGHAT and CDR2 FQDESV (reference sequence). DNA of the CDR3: TGTGCCAGCAGCCTCGGACAGGACGTTAACACTGAAGCTTTCTTT. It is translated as CASSLGQDVNTEAFF.

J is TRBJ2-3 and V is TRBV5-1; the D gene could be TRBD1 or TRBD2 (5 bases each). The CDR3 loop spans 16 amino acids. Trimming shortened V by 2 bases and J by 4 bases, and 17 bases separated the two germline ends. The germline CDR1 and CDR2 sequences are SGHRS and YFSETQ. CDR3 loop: CASSFLTGTRPDTQYF. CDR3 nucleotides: TGCGCCAGCAGCTTCCTGACCGGGACCCGTCCAGATACGCAGTATTTT.

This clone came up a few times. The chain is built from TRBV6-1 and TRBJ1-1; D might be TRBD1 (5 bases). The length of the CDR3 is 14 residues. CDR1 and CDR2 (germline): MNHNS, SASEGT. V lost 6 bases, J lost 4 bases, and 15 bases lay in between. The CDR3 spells CASRAGMMATEAFF. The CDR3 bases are TGTGCCAGCAGAGCAGGGATGATGGCCACTGAAGCTTTCTTT.

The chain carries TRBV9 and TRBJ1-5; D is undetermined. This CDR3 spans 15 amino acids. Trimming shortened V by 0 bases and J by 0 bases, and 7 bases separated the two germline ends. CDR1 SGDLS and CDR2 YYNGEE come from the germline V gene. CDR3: CASSVAADSNQPQHF. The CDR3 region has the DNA TGTGCCAGCAGCGTAGCGGCGGATAGCAATCAGCCCCAGCATTTT.

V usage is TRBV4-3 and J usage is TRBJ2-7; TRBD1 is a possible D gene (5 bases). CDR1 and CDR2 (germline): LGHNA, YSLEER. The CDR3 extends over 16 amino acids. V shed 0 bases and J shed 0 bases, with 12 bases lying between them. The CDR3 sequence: CASSQDLAGISYEQYF. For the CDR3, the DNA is TGCGCCAGCAGCCAAGATCTGGCAGGGATCTCCTACGAGCAGTACTTC.

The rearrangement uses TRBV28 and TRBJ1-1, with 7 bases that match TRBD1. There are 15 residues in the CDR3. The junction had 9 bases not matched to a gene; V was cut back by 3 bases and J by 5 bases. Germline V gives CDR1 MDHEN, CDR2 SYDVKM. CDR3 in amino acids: CASSFGQVWGTEAFF. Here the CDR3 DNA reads TGTGCCAGCAGTTTTGGACAGGTCTGGGGGACTGAAGCTTTCTTT.

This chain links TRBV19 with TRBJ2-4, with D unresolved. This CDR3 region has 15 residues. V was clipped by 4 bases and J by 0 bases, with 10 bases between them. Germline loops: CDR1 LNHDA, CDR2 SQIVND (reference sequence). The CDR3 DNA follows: TGTGCCAGTAGTAACGAATTACTAGCCAAAAACATTCAGTACTTC. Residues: CASSNELLAKNIQYF. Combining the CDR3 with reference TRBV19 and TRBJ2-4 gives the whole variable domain DGGITQSPKYLFRKEGQNVTLSCEQNLNHDAMYWYRQDPGQGLRLIYYSQIVNDFQKGDIAEGYSVSREKKESFPLTVTSAQKNPTAFYLCASSNELLAKNIQYFGAGTRLSVL.

For the CDR3, the DNA is TGTGCCAGCAGCTTAGGCGCAGGGGGTTATGAAAAACTGTTTTTT. This gives the protein CASSLGAGGYEKLFF. This rearrangement joins TRBV7-9 to TRBJ1-4; 7 bases fit TRBD1. The CDR3 has 15 residues. Germline CDR1 reads SEHNR; CDR2 reads FQNEAQ (reference sequence). J lost 6 bases, V lost 1 base, and 5 bases had no gene match.

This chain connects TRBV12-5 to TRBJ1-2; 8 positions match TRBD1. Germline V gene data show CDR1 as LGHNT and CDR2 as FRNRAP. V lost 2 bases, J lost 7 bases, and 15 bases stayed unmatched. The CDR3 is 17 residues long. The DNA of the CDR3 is TGTGCTAGTGGTTTGTCTCCCTTTGGACAGGGTAGGGGTGGCTACACCTTC. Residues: CASGLSPFGQGRGGYTF.

The chain's CDR3 is CASSLAGERHTEAFF. CDR3 nucleotide sequence: TGTGCCAGCAGCTTAGCGGGGGAGAGGCACACTGAAGCTTTCTTT. The chain recombines TRBV11-1 with TRBJ1-1, with D maybe TRBD1 (5 bases). The V end lost 0 bases, the J end lost 3 bases, and 11 bases lay between the germline ends. The CDR3 totals 15 residues. Germline V lookup: CDR1 SGHAT, CDR2 FQDESV (reference sequence).

CDR3 protein: CASSLSRDTDYEQYF. The CDR3 region has the DNA TGTGCCAGCAGTTTGTCCCGGGACACAGACTACGAGCAGTACTTC. The chain joins TRBV28 to TRBJ2-7, with D possibly TRBD1 on 6 matching bases. V was clipped by 3 bases and J by 3 bases, with 15 bases between them. This CDR3 has 15 residues. Per germline, CDR1 MDHEN and CDR2 SYDVKM.